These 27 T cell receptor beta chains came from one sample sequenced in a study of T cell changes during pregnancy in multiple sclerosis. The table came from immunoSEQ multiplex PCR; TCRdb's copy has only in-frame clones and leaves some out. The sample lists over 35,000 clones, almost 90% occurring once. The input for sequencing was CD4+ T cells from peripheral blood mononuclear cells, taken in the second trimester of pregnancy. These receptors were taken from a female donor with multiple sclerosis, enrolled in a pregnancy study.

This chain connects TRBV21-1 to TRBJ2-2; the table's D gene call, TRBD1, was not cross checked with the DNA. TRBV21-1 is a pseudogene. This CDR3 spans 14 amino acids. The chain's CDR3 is CARNRDRGTGELFF. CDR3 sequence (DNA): TGTGCCAGGAACCGGGACAGGGGAACCGGGGAGCTGTTTTTT.

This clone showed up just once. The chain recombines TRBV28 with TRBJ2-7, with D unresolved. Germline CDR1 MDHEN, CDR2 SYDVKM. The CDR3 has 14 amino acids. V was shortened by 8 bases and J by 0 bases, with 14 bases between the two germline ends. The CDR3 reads CASAIAKNSYEQYF. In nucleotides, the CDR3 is TGTGCCAGCGCGATCGCGAAGAACTCCTACGAGCAGTACTTC.

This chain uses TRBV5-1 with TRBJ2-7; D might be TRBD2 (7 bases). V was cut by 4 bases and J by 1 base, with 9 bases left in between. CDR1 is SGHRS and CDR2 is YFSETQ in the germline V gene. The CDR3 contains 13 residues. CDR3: CASSRGGSYEQYF. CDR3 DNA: TGCGCCAGCAGCAGGGGGGGATCCTACGAGCAGTACTTC.

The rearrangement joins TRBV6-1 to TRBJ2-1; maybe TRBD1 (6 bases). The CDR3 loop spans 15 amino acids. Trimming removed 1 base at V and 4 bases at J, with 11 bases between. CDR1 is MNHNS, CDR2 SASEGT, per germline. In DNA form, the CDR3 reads TGTGCCAGCAGTGAAGAAGTGGGGGCTTACAATGAGCAGTTCTTC. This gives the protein CASSEEVGAYNEQFF.

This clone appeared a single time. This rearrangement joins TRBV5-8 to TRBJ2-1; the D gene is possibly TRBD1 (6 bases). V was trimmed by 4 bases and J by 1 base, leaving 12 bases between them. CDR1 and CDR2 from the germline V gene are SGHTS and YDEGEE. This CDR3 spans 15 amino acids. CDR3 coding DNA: TGTGCCAGCAGCAGGATAGGGGGTTCCTACAATGAGCAGTTCTTC. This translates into CASSRIGGSYNEQFF. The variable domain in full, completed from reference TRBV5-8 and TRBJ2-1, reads EAGVTQSPTHLIKTRGQQATLRCSPISGHTSVYWYQQALGLGLQFLLWYDEGEERNRGNFPPRFSGRQFPNYSSELNVNALELEDSALYLCASSRIGGSYNEQFFGPGTRLTVL.

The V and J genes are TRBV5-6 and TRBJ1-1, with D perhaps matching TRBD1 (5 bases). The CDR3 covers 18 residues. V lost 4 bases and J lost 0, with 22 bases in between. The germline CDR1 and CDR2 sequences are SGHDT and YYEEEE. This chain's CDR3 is CASSKPGSRLDMNTEAFF. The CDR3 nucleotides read TGTGCCAGCAGCAAACCAGGGTCTCGCTTGGATATGAACACTGAAGCTTTCTTT.

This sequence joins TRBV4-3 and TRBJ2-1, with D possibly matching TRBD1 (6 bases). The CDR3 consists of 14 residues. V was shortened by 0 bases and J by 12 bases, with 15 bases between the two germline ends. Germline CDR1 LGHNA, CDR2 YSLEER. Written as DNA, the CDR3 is TGCGCCAGCAGCCAAGAGGAACAGGGACACGTGCAGTTCTTC. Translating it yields CASSQEEQGHVQFF.

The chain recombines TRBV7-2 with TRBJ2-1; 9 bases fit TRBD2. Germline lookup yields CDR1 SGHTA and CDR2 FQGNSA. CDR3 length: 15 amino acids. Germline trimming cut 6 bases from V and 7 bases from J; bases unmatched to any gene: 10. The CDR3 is CASSGTSRSRNEQFF. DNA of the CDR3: TGTGCCAGCAGTGGGACTAGCCGAAGCCGGAATGAGCAGTTCTTC.

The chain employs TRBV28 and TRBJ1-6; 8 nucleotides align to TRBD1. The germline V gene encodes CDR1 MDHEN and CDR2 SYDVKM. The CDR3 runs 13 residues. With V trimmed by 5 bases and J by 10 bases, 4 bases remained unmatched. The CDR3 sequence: CASSRTGNSPLHF. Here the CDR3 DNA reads TGTGCCAGCAGTCGGACAGGGAACTCACCCCTCCACTTT. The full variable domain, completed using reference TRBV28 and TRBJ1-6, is DVKVTQSSRYLVKRTGEKVFLECVQDMDHENMFWYRQDPGLGLRLIYFSYDVKMKEKGDIPEGYSVSREKKERFSLILESASTNQTSMYLCASSRTGNSPLHFGNGTRLTVT.

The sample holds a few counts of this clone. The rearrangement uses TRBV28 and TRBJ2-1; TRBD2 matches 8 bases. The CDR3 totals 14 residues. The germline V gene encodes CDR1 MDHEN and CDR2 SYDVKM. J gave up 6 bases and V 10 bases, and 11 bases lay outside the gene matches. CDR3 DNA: TGTGCCACTCCAAGCGGGAGACTAGGCAATGAGCAGTTCTTC. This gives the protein CATPSGRLGNEQFF.

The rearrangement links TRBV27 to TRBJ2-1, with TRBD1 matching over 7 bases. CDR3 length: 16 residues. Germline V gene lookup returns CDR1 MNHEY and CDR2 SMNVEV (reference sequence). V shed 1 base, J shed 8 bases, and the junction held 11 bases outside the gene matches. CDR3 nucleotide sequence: TGTGCCAGCAGTTTATTGGGCAGGACAGGTCGGGATGAGCAGTTCTTC. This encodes CASSLLGRTGRDEQFF.

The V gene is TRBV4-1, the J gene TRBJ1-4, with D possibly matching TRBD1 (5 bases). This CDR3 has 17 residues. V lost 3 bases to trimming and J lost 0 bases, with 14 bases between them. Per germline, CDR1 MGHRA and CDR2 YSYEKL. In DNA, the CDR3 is TGCGCCAGCAGCCAGGGTAGGGGCATAACAACTAATGAAAAACTGTTTTTT. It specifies CASSQGRGITTNEKLFF.

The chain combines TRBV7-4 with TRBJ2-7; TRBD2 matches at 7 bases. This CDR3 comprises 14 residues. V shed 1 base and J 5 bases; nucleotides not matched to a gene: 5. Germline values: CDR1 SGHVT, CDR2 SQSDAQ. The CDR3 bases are TGTGCCAGCAGCTTAGAAGGCGGGAGAAACGAGCAGTACTTC. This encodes CASSLEGGRNEQYF.

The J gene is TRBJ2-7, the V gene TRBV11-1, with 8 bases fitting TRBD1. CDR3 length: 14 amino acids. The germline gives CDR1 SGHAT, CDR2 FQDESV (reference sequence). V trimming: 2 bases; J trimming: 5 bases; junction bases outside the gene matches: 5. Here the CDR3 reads CASSLSRGQNEQYF. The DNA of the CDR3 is TGTGCCAGCAGCTTAAGCAGGGGGCAGAACGAGCAGTACTTC.

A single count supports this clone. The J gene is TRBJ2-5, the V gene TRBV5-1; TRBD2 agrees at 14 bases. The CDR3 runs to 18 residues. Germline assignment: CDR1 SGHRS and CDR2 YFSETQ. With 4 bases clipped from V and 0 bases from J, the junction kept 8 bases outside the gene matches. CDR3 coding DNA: TGCGCCAGCAGCATAGGACTAGCGGGAGGCTTAGACCAAGAGACCCAGTACTTC. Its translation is CASSIGLAGGLDQETQYF. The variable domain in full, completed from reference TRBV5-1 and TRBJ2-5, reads KAGVTQTPRYLIKTRGQQVTLSCSPISGHRSVSWYQQTPGQGLQFLFEYFSETQRNKGNFPGRFSGRQFSNSRSEMNVSTLELGDSALYLCASSIGLAGGLDQETQYFGPGTRLLVL.

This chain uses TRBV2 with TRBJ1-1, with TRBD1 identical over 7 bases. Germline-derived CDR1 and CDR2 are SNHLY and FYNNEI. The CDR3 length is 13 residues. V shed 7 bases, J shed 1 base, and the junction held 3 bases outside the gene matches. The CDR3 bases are TGTGCCAGCAACGGACAGGCGAACACTGAAGCTTTCTTT. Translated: CASNGQANTEAFF.

CDR3 sequence (DNA): TGTGCCAGCACCATTACTCCCCAGGGCGAGCAGTACTTC. Translation gives CASTITPQGEQYF. The V and J genes are TRBV7-2 and TRBJ2-7; weak D call: TRBD1 (5 bases). Germline assignment: CDR1 SGHTA and CDR2 FQGNSA. The CDR3 covers 13 residues. The germline V and J ends were trimmed by 7 bases and 6 bases, with 16 bases remaining between them.

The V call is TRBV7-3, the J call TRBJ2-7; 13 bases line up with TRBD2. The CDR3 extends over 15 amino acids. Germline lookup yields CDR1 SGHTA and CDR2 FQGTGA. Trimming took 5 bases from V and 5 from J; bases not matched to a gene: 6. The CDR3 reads CASSPTGLAGDEQYF. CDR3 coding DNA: TGTGCCAGCAGCCCAACCGGACTAGCGGGAGACGAGCAGTACTTC. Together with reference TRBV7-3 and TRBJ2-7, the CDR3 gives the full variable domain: GAGVSQTPSNKVTEKGKYVELRCDPISGHTALYWYRQSLGQGPEFLIYFQGTGAADDSGLPNDRFFAVRPEGSVSTLKIQRTERGDSAVYLCASSPTGLAGDEQYFGPGTRLTVT.

CDR3 nucleotides: TGTGCCAGCAGCGTCAATCCAGCGGGAGGTTCCACAGATACGCAGTATTTT. It is translated as CASSVNPAGGSTDTQYF. The chain has TRBV9 and TRBJ2-3; 9 nucleotides agree with TRBD2. This CDR3 has 17 residues. V shed 2 bases and J 2 bases; nucleotides not matched to a gene: 9. Looked up from germline, CDR1 is SGDLS and CDR2 is YYNGEE. The variable domain in full, completed from reference TRBV9 and TRBJ2-3, reads DSGVTQTPKHLITATGQRVTLRCSPRSGDLSVYWYQQSLDQGLQFLIQYYNGEERAKGNILERFSAQQFPDLHSELNLSSLELGDSALYFCASSVNPAGGSTDTQYFGPGTRLTVL.

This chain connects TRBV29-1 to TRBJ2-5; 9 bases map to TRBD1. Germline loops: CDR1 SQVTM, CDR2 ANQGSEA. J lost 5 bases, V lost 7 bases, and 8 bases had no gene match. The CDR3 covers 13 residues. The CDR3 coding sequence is TGCAGCGCTAGTACAGGGGGCTCGGAGACCCAGTACTTC. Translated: CSASTGGSETQYF.

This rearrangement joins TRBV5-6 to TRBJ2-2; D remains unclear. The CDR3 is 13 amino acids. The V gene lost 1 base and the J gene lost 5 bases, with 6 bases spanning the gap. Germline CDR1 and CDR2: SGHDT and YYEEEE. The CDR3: CASSLIRTGELFF. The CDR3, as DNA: TGTGCCAGCAGCTTGATCAGGACCGGGGAGCTGTTTTTT.

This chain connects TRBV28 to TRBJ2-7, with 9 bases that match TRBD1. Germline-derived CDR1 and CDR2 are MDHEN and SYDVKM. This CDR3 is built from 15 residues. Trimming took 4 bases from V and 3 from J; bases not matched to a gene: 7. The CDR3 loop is CASSSTTGGGYEQYF. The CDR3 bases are TGTGCCAGCAGTTCAACAACAGGGGGCGGCTACGAGCAGTACTTC.

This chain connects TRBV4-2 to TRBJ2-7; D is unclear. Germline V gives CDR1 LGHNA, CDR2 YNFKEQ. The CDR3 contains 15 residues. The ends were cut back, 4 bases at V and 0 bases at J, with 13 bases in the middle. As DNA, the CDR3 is TGTGCCAGCAGCCTCCAGGCGTTCGGCTCCTACGAGCAGTACTTC. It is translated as CASSLQAFGSYEQYF.

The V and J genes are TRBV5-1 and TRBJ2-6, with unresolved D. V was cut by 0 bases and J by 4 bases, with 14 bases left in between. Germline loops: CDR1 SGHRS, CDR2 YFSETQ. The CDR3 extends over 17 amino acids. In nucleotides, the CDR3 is TGCGCCAGCAGCTTGGACTTCTCGTGGTCCGGGGCCAACGTCCTGACTTTC. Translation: CASSLDFSWSGANVLTF.

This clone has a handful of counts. CDR3 in amino acids: CAISEGHGNTIYF. The DNA for the CDR3 is TGTGCCATCAGTGAGGGGCACGGAAACACCATATATTTT. This chain uses TRBV10-3 with TRBJ1-3; D unresolved. V dropped 2 bases and J dropped 4 bases, with 6 bases sitting between them. Germline V CDR1 and CDR2: ENHRY, SYGVKD. CDR3 length: 13 residues.

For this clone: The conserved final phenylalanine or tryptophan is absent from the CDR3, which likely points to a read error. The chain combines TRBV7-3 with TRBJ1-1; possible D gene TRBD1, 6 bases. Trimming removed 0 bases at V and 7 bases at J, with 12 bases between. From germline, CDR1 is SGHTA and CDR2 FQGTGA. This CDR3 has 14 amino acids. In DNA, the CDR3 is TGTGCCAGCAGCTTAACCGGGGGGGCAGTTGAAGCTTTCCTT. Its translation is CASSLTGGAVEAFL.

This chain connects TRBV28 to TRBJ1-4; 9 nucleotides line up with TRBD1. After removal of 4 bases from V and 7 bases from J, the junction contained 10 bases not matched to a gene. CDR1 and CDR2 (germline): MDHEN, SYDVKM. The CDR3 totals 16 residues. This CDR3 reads CASSSPGTGRREKLFF. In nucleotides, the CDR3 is TGTGCCAGCAGTTCACCCGGGACAGGGAGACGTGAAAAACTGTTTTTT.